This T cell receptor (beta chain) was profiled in a study of blood T cell repertoires in COVID-19. The data were produced by immunoSEQ multiplex PCR, yet TCRdb's version contains in-frame clones alone and is incomplete. This table has approximately 670,000 clones, 90% appearing once. Looked up from germline, CDR1 is LNHNV and CDR2 is YYDKDF (reference sequence). V was pared by 2 bases and J by 6 bases, with 16 bases between. The CDR3 covers 15 residues. The sequence derives from a woman aged 18 to 35 with acute or convalescent COVID-19. Sequenced: peripheral blood. The V gene is TRBV15, the J gene TRBJ1-1; D perhaps matches TRBD1 (6 bases). The CDR3 sequence is CATSRPPRQVPEAFF. For the CDR3, the DNA is TGTGCCACCAGCAGACCACCCCGACAGGTTCCTGAAGCTTTCTTT.